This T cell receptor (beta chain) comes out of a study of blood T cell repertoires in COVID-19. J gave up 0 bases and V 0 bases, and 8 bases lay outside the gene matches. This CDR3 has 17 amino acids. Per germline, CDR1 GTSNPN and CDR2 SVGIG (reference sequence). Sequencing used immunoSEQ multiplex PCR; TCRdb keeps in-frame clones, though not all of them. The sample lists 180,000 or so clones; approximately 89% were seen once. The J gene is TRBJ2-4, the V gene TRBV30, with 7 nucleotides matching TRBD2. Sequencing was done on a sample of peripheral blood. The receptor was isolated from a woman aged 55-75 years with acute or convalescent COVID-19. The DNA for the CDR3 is TGTGCCTGGAGTGTACGGGCTAGCGGTATAGCCAAAAACATTCAGTACTTC. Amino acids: CAWSVRASGIAKNIQYF.